The T cell receptor beta chain under discussion was sequenced for a study of OX40 agonist ivuxolimab in advanced cancers. As for the study in general: Melanoma, hepatocellular carcinoma, head and neck or renal cell cancer occurred in dose-escalation patients. Mean age approximately 61 years, range about 20 to 79; nearly 85% male.

Clones were sequenced by immunoSEQ multiplex PCR, and TCRdb holds only the in-frame ones, with some missing. The sample has around 23,000 clones; around 84% are singletons. Turning to this clone: Its antigen is not identified.

The CDR3 extends over 16 amino acids. V dropped 0 bases and J dropped 5 bases, with 14 bases sitting between them. Germline V lookup: CDR1 MDHEN, CDR2 SYDVKM. Findings and limits, study-wide: Antigen specificity remained undetermined for the expanded peripheral T cells. Part of the nonresponder group also had normalized T-cell clonal expansion that was low.

Here the sequenced sample was CD4+ or CD8+ T cells sorted from blood, taken in a trial of the OX40 agonist ivuxolimab. This clonotype was sampled from an adult with an advanced solid tumor such as melanoma, head and neck, liver or kidney cancer. V and J are TRBV28 and TRBJ2-1, with D uncertain. DNA for the CDR3: TGTGCCAGCAGTTTATGGCCTTCCGGGCCCCACAATGAGCAGTTCTTC. It encodes CASSLWPSGPHNEQFF.